The 31 T cell receptor beta chains given below trace back to one sample, sequenced in a study of PD-1 blockade in classical Hodgkin lymphoma. The data were produced by immunoSEQ multiplex PCR, yet TCRdb's version contains in-frame clones alone and is incomplete. The sample consists of tens of thousands of clones, 90% of them appearing once. Time point indicated: cycle 4 day 1 (C4D1), after five to seven weeks of nivolumab. Every single patient, without exception, relapsed after autologous stem cell transplantation, and brentuximab vedotin exposure varied. Sequences were derived from peripheral blood mononuclear cells (PBMCs), sampled before the fourth cycle of nivolumab. The receptor source for this set is a human donor with classical Hodgkin lymphoma.

The J gene is TRBJ1-5, the V gene TRBV29-1; TRBD1 is a possible D gene (5 bases). Trimming took off 4 bases at V and 6 bases at J, with 25 bases between the two ends. The CDR3 contains 17 residues. In germline, CDR1 is SQVTM, CDR2 ANQGSEA. CDR3 loop: CSVVWGGGLGEFQPQHF. The CDR3, as DNA: TGCAGCGTTGTTTGGGGAGGAGGGTTAGGGGAGTTTCAGCCCCAGCATTTT.

This chain joins TRBV15 and TRBJ2-3; 8 nucleotides line up with TRBD2. The CDR3 has 17 residues. CDR1 is LNHNV, CDR2 YYDKDF, per germline (reference sequence). J was trimmed by 1 base and V by 5 bases; bases with no gene match: 11. Written as DNA, the CDR3 is TGTGCCACCAGCTCAGGGCGGGTTAGCGGGGGCACAGATACGCAGTATTTT. Its translation: CATSSGRVSGGTDTQYF. Variable domain in full (rest from reference TRBV15 and TRBJ2-3): DAMVIQNPRYQVTQFGKPVTLSCSQTLNHNVMYWYQQKSSQAPKLLFHYYDKDFNNEADTPDNFQSRRPNTSFCFLDIRSPGLGDTAMYLCATSSGRVSGGTDTQYFGPGTRLTVL.

The J gene is TRBJ2-7, the V gene TRBV28, with a possible D match to TRBD1 (5 bases). Germline-derived CDR1 and CDR2 are MDHEN and SYDVKM. The CDR3 spans 14 residues. The V gene lost 5 bases and the J gene lost 0 bases, with 11 bases spanning the gap. CDR3 bases: TGTGCCAGCAGTCTGACAGTTACCTCCTACGAGCAGTACTTC. As protein: CASSLTVTSYEQYF.

V and J are TRBV7-9 and TRBJ1-1; D ambiguous. Trimming took 7 bases from V and 1 from J, leaving 10 bases between them. Looked up from germline, CDR1 is SEHNR and CDR2 is FQNEAQ (reference sequence). The CDR3 is 13 amino acids. CDR3 in amino acids: CASKLGGNTEAFF. CDR3 nucleotides: TGTGCCAGCAAACTAGGCGGGAACACTGAAGCTTTCTTT.

The V and J genes are TRBV30 and TRBJ2-3; D ambiguous. This CDR3 spans 12 amino acids. Trimming removed 2 bases at V and 2 bases at J, with 5 bases between. CDR1 is GTSNPN, CDR2 SVGIG, per germline (reference sequence). The CDR3 loop is CAWSPDTDTQYF. The CDR3 DNA sequence: TGTGCCTGGAGTCCTGACACAGATACGCAGTATTTT.

V usage is TRBV5-1 and J usage is TRBJ2-5; TRBD1 or TRBD2 may be the D gene (6 bases each). Germline values: CDR1 SGHRS, CDR2 YFSETQ. The CDR3 loop spans 16 amino acids. V lost 5 bases to trimming and J lost 5 bases, with 22 bases between them. As DNA, the CDR3 is TGCGCCAGCAGTATCGGGCCGGGGGCGACGGGGGAGACCCAGTACTTC. It yields the protein CASSIGPGATGETQYF.

This chain uses TRBV5-5 with TRBJ1-2, with D maybe TRBD1 (6 bases). The germline V gene encodes CDR1 SGHKS and CDR2 YYEKEE (reference sequence). Deletions cut 1 base from V and 0 bases from J, with 13 bases between. This CDR3 has 16 residues. The CDR3 DNA is TGTGCCAGCAGCTTGACAGCGACAGGTTCTAACTATGGCTACACCTTC. Translating gives CASSLTATGSNYGYTF.

The chain has TRBV18 and TRBJ1-1; possible D gene TRBD1, 6 bases. The germline V gene encodes CDR1 KGHSH and CDR2 LQKENI. The V gene lost 2 bases and the J gene lost 8 bases, with 9 bases spanning the gap. The CDR3 is 12 residues long. The CDR3 sequence is CASSPVQGEAFF. The CDR3 DNA follows: TGTGCCAGCTCACCAGTCCAGGGGGAAGCTTTCTTT.

V is TRBV19 and J is TRBJ2-7; D uncertain. The CDR3 runs to 15 residues. Germline V gene sequence: CDR1 LNHDA, CDR2 SQIVND (reference sequence). V lost 9 bases, J lost 2 bases, and 20 bases lay in between. The CDR3 reads CASLPNGGSPYEQYF. CDR3 coding DNA: TGTGCCAGCCTCCCTAATGGCGGCAGTCCCTACGAGCAGTACTTC. The variable domain in full, with the rest retrieved from reference TRBV19 and TRBJ2-7, is DGGITQSPKYLFRKEGQNVTLSCEQNLNHDAMYWYRQDPGQGLRLIYYSQIVNDFQKGDIAEGYSVSREKKESFPLTVTSAQKNPTAFYLCASLPNGGSPYEQYFGPGTRLTVT.

This chain uses TRBV14 with TRBJ2-3; perhaps TRBD2 as D (7 bases). The V end lost 4 bases, the J end lost 0 bases, and 26 bases lay between the germline ends. Germline V CDR1 and CDR2: SGHDN, FVKESK. CDR3 length equals 20 residues. The CDR3: CASSPKGGGRGVRSTDTQYF. In DNA form, the CDR3 reads TGTGCCAGCAGCCCGAAGGGAGGGGGGCGAGGCGTGCGCAGCACAGATACGCAGTATTTT.

The chain carries TRBV28 and TRBJ2-6, with D unclear. CDR1 is MDHEN and CDR2 is SYDVKM in the germline V gene. The CDR3 runs 15 residues. Deletions cut 2 bases from V and 0 bases from J, with 5 bases between. The CDR3 here is CASSLVPSGANVLTF. CDR3 nucleotide sequence: TGTGCCAGCAGTTTAGTACCCTCTGGGGCCAACGTCCTGACTTTC.

The rearrangement uses TRBV11-3 and TRBJ2-2; D may match TRBD1 or TRBD2 (6 bases each). Germline assignment: CDR1 SGHNT and CDR2 YENEEA. Trimming stripped 5 bases from V and 5 bases from J, with 9 bases between. The CDR3 covers 13 residues. CDR3 sequence: CASSRRGTGELFF. The CDR3 DNA sequence: TGTGCCAGCAGCCGGAGGGGGACCGGGGAGCTGTTTTTT.

The chain joins TRBV7-8 to TRBJ2-1; TRBD2 might be the D (7 bases). This CDR3 is built from 15 residues. Germline values: CDR1 SGHVS, CDR2 FQNEAQ. The ends were cut back, 1 base at V and 4 bases at J, with 11 bases in the middle. CDR3 sequence reads: CASSLVGGRYNEQFF. The CDR3 nucleotides are TGTGCCAGCAGCTTAGTCGGGGGGCGTTACAATGAGCAGTTCTTC.

V and J are TRBV6-6 and TRBJ1-1; no firm D call. The V end lost 2 bases, the J end lost 1 base, and 8 bases lay between the germline ends. There are 14 residues in the CDR3. Germline CDR1 is MNHNY and CDR2 is SVGAGI (reference sequence). The CDR3 loop reads CASSYNPGNTEAFF. CDR3 bases: TGTGCCAGCAGTTACAATCCAGGGAACACTGAAGCTTTCTTT.

The chain employs TRBV7-6 and TRBJ2-2, with 7 bases aligning to TRBD1. The CDR3 is 16 amino acids. The J segment lost 5 bases and the V segment lost 2 bases, leaving 8 bases of the junction unmatched. The V gene's germline CDR1 is SGHVS and CDR2 FNYEAQ. DNA for the CDR3: TGTGCCAGCAGCTTAAGTTCCGACAGGGTAACCGGGGAGCTGTTTTTT. Translation: CASSLSSDRVTGELFF.

The chain joins TRBV19 to TRBJ2-1; 9 bases map to TRBD1. V lost 3 bases, J lost 5 bases, and 2 bases stayed unmatched. CDR1 LNHDA and CDR2 SQIVND come from the germline V gene (reference sequence). The CDR3 sequence is 14 residues long. CDR3 sequence (DNA): TGTGCCAGTAGTATGTGGGACAGGGACAATGAGCAGTTCTTC. The encoded protein is CASSMWDRDNEQFF.

The chain is built from TRBV7-2 and TRBJ2-7; maybe TRBD1 (5 bases). The germline V gene encodes CDR1 SGHTA and CDR2 FQGNSA. Trimming pared 4 bases from V and 3 bases from J, leaving 13 bases between. The CDR3 has 14 residues. For the CDR3, the DNA is TGTGCCAGCAGCTCTGGTACAGGCTACTACGAGCAGTACTTC. It encodes CASSSGTGYYEQYF. Full variable domain (outside the CDR3, taken from reference TRBV7-2 and TRBJ2-7): GAGVSQSPSNKVTEKGKDVELRCDPISGHTALYWYRQSLGQGLEFLIYFQGNSAPDKSGLPSDRFSAERTGGSVSTLTIQRTQQEDSAVYLCASSSGTGYYEQYFGPGTRLTVT.

J is TRBJ2-7 and V is TRBV6-5; TRBD1 agrees at 7 bases. The CDR3 sequence is 13 residues long. Germline CDR1 reads MNHEY; CDR2 reads SVGAGI. J was trimmed by 5 bases and V by 2 bases; bases with no gene match: 3. DNA of the CDR3: TGTGCCAGCAGTTACCCCGACAGGGACGAGCAGTACTTC. The encoded protein is CASSYPDRDEQYF.

The CDR3 DNA reads TGCGCCAGCCGTGGGACAGCGAATCAGCCCCAGCATTTT. Translated: CASRGTANQPQHF. V and J are TRBV23-1 and TRBJ1-5, with TRBD1 identical over 7 bases. TRBV23-1 is classed as an ORF, of uncertain function. J gave up 4 bases and V 8 bases, and 5 bases lay outside the gene matches. There are 13 residues in the CDR3.

V is TRBV6-1 and J is TRBJ2-7; TRBD2 aligns across 7 bases. Germline CDR1 reads MNHNS; CDR2 reads SASEGT. J gave up 3 bases and V 6 bases, and 8 bases lay outside the gene matches. The CDR3 loop spans 14 amino acids. CDR3 nucleotides: TGTGCCAGCAGGGGGGAGGGCCCCAACTACGAGCAGTACTTC. Translation gives CASRGEGPNYEQYF.

The chain joins TRBV28 to TRBJ2-3; D is unresolved. This CDR3 region has 14 residues. Looked up from germline, CDR1 is MDHEN and CDR2 is SYDVKM. The ends were cut back, 2 bases at V and 0 bases at J, with 6 bases in the middle. The CDR3 protein is CASSLTESTDTQYF. The CDR3 DNA follows: TGTGCCAGCAGTTTAACAGAAAGCACAGATACGCAGTATTTT. Drawing the rest from reference TRBV28 and TRBJ2-3, the complete variable domain is DVKVTQSSRYLVKRTGEKVFLECVQDMDHENMFWYRQDPGLGLRLIYFSYDVKMKEKGDIPEGYSVSREKKERFSLILESASTNQTSMYLCASSLTESTDTQYFGPGTRLTVL.

The chain couples TRBV28 to TRBJ1-2, with D possibly matching TRBD1 (6 bases). The CDR3 is 12 amino acids. Trimming left V 4 bases short and J 8 bases short, with 11 bases between. Germline V gene data show CDR1 as MDHEN and CDR2 as SYDVKM. The CDR3 here is CASSSGTIGYTF. CDR3 coding DNA: TGTGCCAGCAGTTCAGGGACAATCGGCTACACCTTC.

This sequence joins TRBV5-8 and TRBJ2-2; TRBD1 agrees at 8 bases. With 4 bases clipped from V and 3 bases from J, the junction kept 11 bases outside the gene matches. CDR3 length: 17 residues. Germline V gene sequence: CDR1 SGHTS, CDR2 YDEGEE. The chain's CDR3 is CASSPPTGERDTGELFF. CDR3 coding DNA: TGTGCCAGCAGCCCCCCGACAGGGGAGAGGGACACCGGGGAGCTGTTTTTT.

The rearrangement joins TRBV5-1 to TRBJ1-5, with a tentative D call TRBD1 (6 bases). The germline CDR1 and CDR2 sequences are SGHRS and YFSETQ. The ends were cut back, 1 base at V and 0 bases at J, with 29 bases in the middle. This CDR3 is built from 22 residues. The CDR3 DNA is TGCGCCAGCAGCTTGTGGGGACACCGCCCTACCCGACTAATGTATAGCAATCAGCCCCAGCATTTT. This sequence encodes CASSLWGHRPTRLMYSNQPQHF. The full variable domain, with the rest looked up from reference TRBV5-1 and TRBJ1-5, is KAGVTQTPRYLIKTRGQQVTLSCSPISGHRSVSWYQQTPGQGLQFLFEYFSETQRNKGNFPGRFSGRQFSNSRSEMNVSTLELGDSALYLCASSLWGHRPTRLMYSNQPQHFGDGTRLSIL.

This chain links TRBV19 with TRBJ1-5, with TRBD1 matching over 7 bases. The CDR3 length is 14 residues. Trimming removed 7 bases from V and 0 bases from J; junction bases left unmatched: 3. Germline V CDR1 and CDR2: LNHDA, SQIVND (reference sequence). CDR3 region: CASIGTVSNQPQHF. DNA of the CDR3: TGTGCCAGTATTGGGACAGTTAGCAATCAGCCCCAGCATTTT.

This clone appeared a single time. In DNA form, the CDR3 reads TGTGCCAGCAGTTCCTTACTTTCCTTCTATGGCTACACCTTC. It translates to CASSSLLSFYGYTF. The chain joins TRBV27 to TRBJ1-2; D ambiguous. This CDR3 has 14 amino acids. Looked up from germline, CDR1 is MNHEY and CDR2 is SMNVEV (reference sequence). Between the trimmed V and J ends, which lost 4 bases and 4 bases, there was a span of 13 bases.

The chain has TRBV7-2 and TRBJ2-1; 8 positions agree with TRBD2. V lost 8 bases and J lost 4; bases outside the gene matches: 13. Germline CDR1 is SGHTA and CDR2 is FQGNSA. CDR3 size: 16 residues. CDR3 residues: CASHRASGGLYNEQFF. CDR3 bases: TGTGCCAGCCATAGGGCCAGCGGGGGCCTTTACAATGAGCAGTTCTTC.

This clone appeared a single time. The genes are TRBV10-3 and TRBJ1-2; perhaps TRBD1 as D (5 bases). Germline CDR1 is ENHRY and CDR2 is SYGVKD. Trimming stripped 10 bases from V and 0 bases from J, with 12 bases between. There are 13 residues in the CDR3. The CDR3: CATNGRANYGYTF. In nucleotides, the CDR3 is TGTGCCACCAACGGCAGGGCTAACTATGGCTACACCTTC.

The rearrangement links TRBV30 to TRBJ2-3; D is possibly TRBD1 (6 bases). Germline CDR1 GTSNPN, CDR2 SVGIG (reference sequence). The CDR3 has 13 residues. V shed 1 base and J shed 3 bases, with 8 bases lying between them. The DNA for the CDR3 is TGTGCCTGGAGTGCAGGGGAGACAGATACGCAGTATTTT. Translated: CAWSAGETDTQYF.

The chain joins TRBV28 to TRBJ1-4; tentative D call: TRBD1 (6 bases). Germline V gives CDR1 MDHEN, CDR2 SYDVKM. V was pared by 5 bases and J by 6 bases, with 16 bases between. This CDR3 has 15 amino acids. DNA of the CDR3: TGTGCCAGCAGTCCCCTCTCCGGGACACATGAAAAACTGTTTTTT. Encoded protein: CASSPLSGTHEKLFF.

The chain couples TRBV25-1 to TRBJ1-3; no clear D gene. Germline V gene lookup returns CDR1 MGHDK and CDR2 SYGVNS. CDR3 length: 14 amino acids. Deletions cut 4 bases from V and 0 bases from J, with 7 bases between. The CDR3 is CASSGFISGNTIYF. Here the CDR3 DNA reads TGTGCCAGCAGTGGATTTATCTCTGGAAACACCATATATTTT.